Given below is one T cell receptor beta chain in context. Clones were read by immunoSEQ multiplex PCR, and TCRdb kept only the in-frame ones, dropping some. The data show under 3,500 clones, approximately 93% seen once. The sample originates from a study of tumor T cells in aggressive B-cell lymphoma. Per germline, CDR1 SGHRS and CDR2 YFSETQ. The CDR3 spans 13 residues. V lost 0 bases and J lost 5, with 8 bases in between. The V and J genes are TRBV5-1 and TRBJ2-5, with D possibly matching TRBD1 (6 bases). The source material was tumor tissue. The source is an adult with diffuse large B cell lymphoma. CDR3 amino acids: CASSLGQGETQYF. For the CDR3, the DNA is TGCGCCAGCAGCTTGGGCCAGGGGGAGACCCAGTACTTC. The variable domain in full, completed from reference TRBV5-1 and TRBJ2-5, reads KAGVTQTPRYLIKTRGQQVTLSCSPISGHRSVSWYQQTPGQGLQFLFEYFSETQRNKGNFPGRFSGRQFSNSRSEMNVSTLELGDSALYLCASSLGQGETQYFGPGTRLLVL.